The clone carrying this T cell receptor beta chain came up a few times. Preparation of the TCRbeta library involved a method that used unique molecular identifiers. TCRdb reprocessed the PCR reads via MiXCR and lists one record per CDR3 protein. The sample lists around 490,000 distinct CDR3 sequences; roughly 10% were seen once. The data originate from a study of T-cell reconstitution after alpha-beta-depleted transplantation in children. The CDR3 sequence is 16 residues long. The V gene's germline CDR1 is MNHEY and CDR2 SVGEGT. V dropped 1 base and J dropped 1; count of bases not matched to a gene: 4.

V gene TRBV6-2 or TRBV6-3 combines with J gene TRBJ2-5, with TRBD2 identical over 9 bases. The clonotype originates from a female patient aged 2-9 years who had a stem cell transplant for aplastic anemia, so the T cells may come from the graft donor. Source: PBMCs, mostly from graft donor cells, taken 180 days after TCRalphabeta/CD19-depleted stem cell transplant. This CDR3 is CASSYLLAGPQETQYF. CDR3 sequence (DNA): TGTGCCAGCAGTTACTTGCTAGCGGGACCCCAAGAGACCCAGTACTTC.